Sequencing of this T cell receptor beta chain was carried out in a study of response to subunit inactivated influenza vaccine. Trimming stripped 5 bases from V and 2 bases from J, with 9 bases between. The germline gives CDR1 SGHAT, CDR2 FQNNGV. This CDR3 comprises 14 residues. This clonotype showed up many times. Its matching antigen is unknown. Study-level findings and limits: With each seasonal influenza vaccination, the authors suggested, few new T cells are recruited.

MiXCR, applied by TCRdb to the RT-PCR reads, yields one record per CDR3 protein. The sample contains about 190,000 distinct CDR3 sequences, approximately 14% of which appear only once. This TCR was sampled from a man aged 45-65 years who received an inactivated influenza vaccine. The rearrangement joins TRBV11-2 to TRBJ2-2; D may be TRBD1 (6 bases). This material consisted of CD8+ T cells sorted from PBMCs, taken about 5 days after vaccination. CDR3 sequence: CASSQDRNTGELFF. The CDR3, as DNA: TGTGCCAGCAGCCAGGACAGAAACACCGGGGAGCTGTTTTTT.